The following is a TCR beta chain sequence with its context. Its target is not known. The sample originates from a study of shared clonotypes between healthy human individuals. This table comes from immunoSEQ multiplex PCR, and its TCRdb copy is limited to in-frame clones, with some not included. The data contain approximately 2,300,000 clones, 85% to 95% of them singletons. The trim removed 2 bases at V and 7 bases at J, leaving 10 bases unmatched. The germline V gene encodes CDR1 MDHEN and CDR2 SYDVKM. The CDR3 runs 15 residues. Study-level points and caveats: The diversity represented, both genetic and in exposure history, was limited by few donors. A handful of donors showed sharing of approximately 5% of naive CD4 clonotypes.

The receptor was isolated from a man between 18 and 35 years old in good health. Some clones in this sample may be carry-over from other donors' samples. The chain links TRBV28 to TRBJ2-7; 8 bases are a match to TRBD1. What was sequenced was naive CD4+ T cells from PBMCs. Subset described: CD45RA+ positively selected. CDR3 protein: CASSLRGQGAREQYF. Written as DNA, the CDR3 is TGTGCCAGCAGTTTAAGGGGTCAGGGGGCCCGGGAGCAGTACTTC.